The subject of this entry is one T cell receptor beta chain. These data are taken from a study of T-cell reconstitution after alpha-beta-depleted transplantation in children. The ends were cut back, 0 bases at V and 6 bases at J, with 12 bases in the middle. This CDR3 region has 15 residues. CDR1 is MGHRA, CDR2 YSYEKL, per germline. A library of TCRbeta sequences, prepared with unique molecular identifiers, was generated. TCRdb re-called the PCR reads with MiXCR, one entry per CDR3 protein. The sample has around 410,000 distinct CDR3 sequences; approximately 10% are singletons. The material sequenced was PBMCs from the stem cell graft donor, taken from the stem cell graft. J is TRBJ2-1 and V is TRBV4-1; D possibly corresponds to TRBD2 (6 bases). The source of this sequence is a human donor who donated a stem cell graft to a child with acute myeloid leukemia. The CDR3: CASSQDRTEGNEQFF. The CDR3 DNA reads as TGCGCCAGCAGCCAAGACCGGACGGAGGGCAATGAGCAGTTCTTC.